The 14 T cell receptor beta chains reported below all come from one sample, sequenced in a study of OX40 agonist ivuxolimab in advanced cancers. Sequencing used immunoSEQ multiplex PCR; TCRdb keeps in-frame clones, though not all of them. The repertoire holds tens of thousands of clones, with more than 80% as singletons. Material: CD4+ or CD8+ T cells sorted from blood, obtained in a trial of the OX40 agonist ivuxolimab. All receptors come from an adult with an advanced solid tumor such as melanoma, head and neck, liver or kidney cancer.

V and J are TRBV7-9 and TRBJ1-1, with D possibly matching TRBD1 (5 bases). Trimming stripped 2 bases from V and 7 bases from J, with 17 bases between. The CDR3 runs 15 residues. CDR1 and CDR2 from the germline V gene are SEHNR and FQNEAQ (reference sequence). In nucleotides, the CDR3 is TGTGCCAGCAGCTTAATCTCGCGGCTAGGGGTTGAAGCTTTCTTT. Translated: CASSLISRLGVEAFF.

CDR3 amino acids: CASSFSHSSGANVLTF. CDR3 coding DNA: TGTGCCAGCAGCTTTTCTCACTCCTCTGGGGCCAACGTCCTGACTTTC. This chain uses TRBV7-2 with TRBJ2-6, with no clear D. The germline CDR1 and CDR2 sequences are SGHTA and FQGNSA. V was shortened by 3 bases and J by 0 bases, with 9 bases between the two germline ends. The CDR3 runs 16 residues.

In its sample, this clone was seen once. The V call is TRBV11-3, the J call TRBJ2-5; the D gene is possibly TRBD2 (6 bases). There are 13 residues in the CDR3. V dropped 3 bases and J dropped 2 bases, with 7 bases sitting between them. Germline CDR1 is SGHNT and CDR2 is YENEEA. The CDR3 DNA reads as TGTGCCAGCAGCTTTGGAGGGCAAGAGACCCAGTACTTC. Protein product: CASSFGGQETQYF.

The V gene is TRBV6-5, the J gene TRBJ2-7, with 8 positions matching TRBD1. The CDR3 spans 14 residues. In germline, CDR1 is MNHEY, CDR2 SVGAGI. The V segment lost 6 bases and the J segment 6 bases; nucleotides outside the gene matches: 10. For the CDR3, the DNA is TGTGCCAGCAGGGCCCTGACAGGGGTGGCCGAGCAGTACTTC. Its protein product is CASRALTGVAEQYF.

The chain is built from TRBV11-3 and TRBJ1-5, with D perhaps TRBD1 (6 bases). V lost 1 base and J 0 bases, leaving 7 bases between the germline ends. The germline CDR1 and CDR2 sequences are SGHNT and YENEEA. The CDR3 totals 15 residues. CDR3: CASSLGGGSNQPQHF. The CDR3 DNA follows: TGTGCCAGCAGCTTAGGAGGGGGTAGCAATCAGCCCCAGCATTTT. The full variable domain, completed using reference TRBV11-3 and TRBJ1-5, is EAGVVQSPRYKIIEKKQPVAFWCNPISGHNTLYWYLQNLGQGPELLIRYENEEAVDDSQLPKDRFSAERLKGVDSTLKIQPAELGDSAVYLCASSLGGGSNQPQHFGDGTRLSIL.

About this clone: The final CDR3 position lacks the conserved phenylalanine or tryptophan, pointing to a likely read error. V is TRBV12-5 and J is TRBJ2-7, with 8 bases aligning to TRBD2. This CDR3 is 13 amino acids long. Trimming removed 7 bases from V and 2 bases from J; junction bases left unmatched: 4. CDR1 is LGHNT and CDR2 is FRNRAP in the germline V gene. The CDR3 DNA reads TGTGCTAGTGCTCCACTAGCGGCCTACGAGCAGTACCTC. Translated, it gives CASAPLAAYEQYL.

This clone was seen more than once but under ten times. Other DNA variants within this sample encode the same CDR3. The chain couples TRBV10-2 to TRBJ2-7, with 7 bases fitting TRBD1. The CDR3 runs 11 residues. With 6 bases clipped from V and 4 bases from J, the junction kept 0 bases outside the gene matches. In germline, CDR1 is WSHSY, CDR2 SAAADI. The CDR3 sequence is CASRTGYEQYF. The CDR3 DNA sequence: TGCGCCAGCAGGACAGGGTACGAGCAGTACTTC.

The V gene is TRBV18, the J gene TRBJ2-1; D is undetermined. Germline CDR1 is KGHSH and CDR2 is LQKENI. The ends were cut back, 2 bases at V and 9 bases at J, with 17 bases in the middle. The CDR3 spans 15 residues. The CDR3, as DNA: TGTGCCAGCTCACCATGGACCACTCCCCGGAGTGAGCAGTTCTTC. Its protein is CASSPWTTPRSEQFF.

The gene calls are TRBV5-1 and TRBJ1-1; 8 nucleotides agree with TRBD1. V shed 5 bases, J shed 2 bases, and the junction held 11 bases outside the gene matches. The CDR3 covers 16 residues. Germline V gives CDR1 SGHRS, CDR2 YFSETQ. CDR3 bases: TGCGCCAGCAGTATGGACAGGGCACCCATTAACACTGAAGCTTTCTTT. Amino acids: CASSMDRAPINTEAFF. Filled out from reference TRBV5-1 and TRBJ1-1, the complete variable domain reads KAGVTQTPRYLIKTRGQQVTLSCSPISGHRSVSWYQQTPGQGLQFLFEYFSETQRNKGNFPGRFSGRQFSNSRSEMNVSTLELGDSALYLCASSMDRAPINTEAFFGQGTRLTVV.

V usage is TRBV11-2 and J usage is TRBJ2-7, with TRBD2 matching 8 bases. The CDR3 has 16 residues. V shed 2 bases, J shed 3 bases, and the junction held 9 bases outside the gene matches. CDR1 and CDR2 (germline): SGHAT, FQNNGV. The chain's CDR3 is CASSLISAGGRYEQYF. CDR3 DNA sequence: TGTGCCAGCAGCTTAATTTCGGCGGGAGGTCGCTACGAGCAGTACTTC.

The chain uses TRBV9 and TRBJ2-3; 11 nucleotides match TRBD2. Germline assignment: CDR1 SGDLS and CDR2 YYNGEE. The CDR3 has 19 amino acids. Trimming at V came to 4 bases and at J to 2 bases, leaving 15 bases not matched to a gene. Here the CDR3 DNA reads TGTGCCAGCAGCTCGAGCCCGGGACTAGCGGCTGTACCCACAGATACGCAGTATTTT. This encodes CASSSSPGLAAVPTDTQYF. The full variable domain, with the rest looked up from reference TRBV9 and TRBJ2-3, is DSGVTQTPKHLITATGQRVTLRCSPRSGDLSVYWYQQSLDQGLQFLIQYYNGEERAKGNILERFSAQQFPDLHSELNLSSLELGDSALYFCASSSSPGLAAVPTDTQYFGPGTRLTVL.

Written as DNA, the CDR3 is TGTGCCAGCAGCTTAGCGACAGGGCTGTACTTC. It encodes CASSLATGLYF. The V gene is TRBV7-2, the J gene TRBJ2-7, with 7 bases identical to TRBD1. J lost 12 bases, V lost 0 bases, and 2 bases had no gene match. Germline V gives CDR1 SGHTA, CDR2 FQGNSA. The CDR3 runs 11 residues.

This rearrangement joins TRBV7-9 to TRBJ2-7; the D gene is possibly TRBD2 (5 bases). Germline-derived CDR1 and CDR2 are SEHNR and FQNEAQ (reference sequence). The germline V and J ends were trimmed by 3 bases and 1 base, with 10 bases remaining between them. CDR3 size: 14 residues. The CDR3 region has the DNA TGTGCCAGCAGCTTCGTGGGGAGTTCCTACGAGCAGTACTTC. It encodes CASSFVGSSYEQYF. The full variable domain, completed using reference TRBV7-9 and TRBJ2-7, is DTGVSQNPRHKITKRGQNVTFRCDPISEHNRLYWYRQTLGQGPEFLTYFQNEAQLEKSRLLSDRFSAERPKGSFSTLEIQRTEQGDSAMYLCASSFVGSSYEQYFGPGTRLTVT.

V usage is TRBV9 and J usage is TRBJ1-2; D possibly corresponds to TRBD1 (5 bases). Trimming stripped 3 bases from V and 6 bases from J, with 21 bases between. CDR3 length: 16 amino acids. Germline V gene sequence: CDR1 SGDLS, CDR2 YYNGEE. The CDR3 protein is CASSAGLQGTVDGYTF. Written as DNA, the CDR3 is TGTGCCAGCAGCGCCGGATTACAAGGGACTGTCGATGGCTACACCTTC.